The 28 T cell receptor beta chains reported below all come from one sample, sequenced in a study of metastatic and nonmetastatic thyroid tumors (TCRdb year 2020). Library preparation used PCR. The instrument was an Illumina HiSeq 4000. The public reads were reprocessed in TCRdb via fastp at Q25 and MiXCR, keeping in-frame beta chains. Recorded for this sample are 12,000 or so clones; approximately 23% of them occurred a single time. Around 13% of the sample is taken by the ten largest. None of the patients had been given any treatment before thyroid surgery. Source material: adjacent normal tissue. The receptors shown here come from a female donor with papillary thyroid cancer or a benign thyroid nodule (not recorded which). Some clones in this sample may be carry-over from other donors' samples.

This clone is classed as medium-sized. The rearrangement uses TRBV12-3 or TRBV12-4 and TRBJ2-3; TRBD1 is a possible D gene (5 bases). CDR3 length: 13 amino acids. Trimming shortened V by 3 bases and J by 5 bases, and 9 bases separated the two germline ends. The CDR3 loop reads CASSLGQGDTQYF. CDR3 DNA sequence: TGTGCCAGCAGTTTGGGCCAGGGAGATACGCAGTATTTT.

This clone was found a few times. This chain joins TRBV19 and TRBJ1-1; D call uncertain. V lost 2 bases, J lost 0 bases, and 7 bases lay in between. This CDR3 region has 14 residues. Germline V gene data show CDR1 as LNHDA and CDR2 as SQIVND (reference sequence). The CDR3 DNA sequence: TGTGCCAGTAGTATACGGCCAGTGAACACTGAAGCTTTCTTT. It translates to CASSIRPVNTEAFF. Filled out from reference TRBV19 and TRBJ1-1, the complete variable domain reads DGGITQSPKYLFRKEGQNVTLSCEQNLNHDAMYWYRQDPGQGLRLIYYSQIVNDFQKGDIAEGYSVSREKKESFPLTVTSAQKNPTAFYLCASSIRPVNTEAFFGQGTRLTVV.

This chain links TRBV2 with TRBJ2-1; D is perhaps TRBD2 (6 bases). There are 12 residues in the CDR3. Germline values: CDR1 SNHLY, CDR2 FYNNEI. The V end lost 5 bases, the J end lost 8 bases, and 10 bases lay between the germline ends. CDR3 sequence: CASSTGEDEQFF. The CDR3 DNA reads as TGTGCCAGCAGTACCGGGGAGGATGAGCAGTTCTTC.

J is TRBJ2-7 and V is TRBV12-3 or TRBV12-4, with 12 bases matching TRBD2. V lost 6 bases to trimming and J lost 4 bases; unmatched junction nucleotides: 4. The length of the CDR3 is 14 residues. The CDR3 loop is CASSDGTSGYEQYF. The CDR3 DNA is TGTGCCAGCAGCGACGGGACTAGCGGGTACGAGCAGTACTTC.

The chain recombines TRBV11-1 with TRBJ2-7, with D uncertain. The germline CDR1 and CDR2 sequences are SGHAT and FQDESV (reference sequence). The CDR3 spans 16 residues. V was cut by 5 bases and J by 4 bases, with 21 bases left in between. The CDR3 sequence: CASSPSVRRSSYEQYF. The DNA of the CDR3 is TGTGCCAGCAGCCCGTCAGTCAGGAGAAGTTCTTACGAGCAGTACTTC. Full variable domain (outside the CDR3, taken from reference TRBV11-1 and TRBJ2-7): EAEVAQSPRYKITEKSQAVAFWCDPISGHATLYWYRQILGQGPELLVQFQDESVVDDSQLPKDRFSAERLKGVDSTLKIQPAELGDSAMYLCASSPSVRRSSYEQYFGPGTRLTVT.

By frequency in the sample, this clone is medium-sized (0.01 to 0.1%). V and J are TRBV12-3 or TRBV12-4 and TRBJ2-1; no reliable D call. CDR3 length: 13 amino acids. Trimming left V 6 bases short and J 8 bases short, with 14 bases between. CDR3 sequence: CASRLGNLHEQFF. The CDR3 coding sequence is TGTGCCAGCAGGCTAGGTAACCTCCATGAGCAGTTCTTC.

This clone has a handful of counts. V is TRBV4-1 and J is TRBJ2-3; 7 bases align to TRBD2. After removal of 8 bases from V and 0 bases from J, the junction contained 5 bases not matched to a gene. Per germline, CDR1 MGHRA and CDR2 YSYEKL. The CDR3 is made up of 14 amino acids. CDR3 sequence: CASWGGSSTDTQYF. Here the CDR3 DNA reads TGCGCCAGCTGGGGGGGGTCTAGCACAGATACGCAGTATTTT.

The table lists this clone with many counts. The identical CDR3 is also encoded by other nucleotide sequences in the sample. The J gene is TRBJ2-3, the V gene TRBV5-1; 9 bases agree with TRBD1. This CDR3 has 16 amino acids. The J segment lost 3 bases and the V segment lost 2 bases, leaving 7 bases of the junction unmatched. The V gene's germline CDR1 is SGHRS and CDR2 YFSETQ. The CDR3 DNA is TGCGCCAGCAGCTTCACCGGGACAGGGCGGACAGATACGCAGTATTTT. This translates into CASSFTGTGRTDTQYF.

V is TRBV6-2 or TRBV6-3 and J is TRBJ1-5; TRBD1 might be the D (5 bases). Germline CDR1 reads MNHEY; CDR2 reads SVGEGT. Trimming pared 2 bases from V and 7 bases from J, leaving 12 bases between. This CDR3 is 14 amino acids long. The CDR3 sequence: CASSYGGTGQPQHF. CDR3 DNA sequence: TGTGCCAGCAGTTACGGGGGAACCGGGCAGCCCCAGCATTTT.

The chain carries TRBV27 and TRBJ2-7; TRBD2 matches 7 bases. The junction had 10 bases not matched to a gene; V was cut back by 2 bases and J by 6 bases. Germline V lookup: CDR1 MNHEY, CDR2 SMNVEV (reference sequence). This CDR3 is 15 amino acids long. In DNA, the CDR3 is TGTGCCAGCAGTTTACGCAGGGAGGGTGGGTTCGAGCAGTACTTC. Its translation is CASSLRREGGFEQYF.

CDR3 sequence: CASSWTGVGHEQFF. The CDR3 region has the DNA TGTGCCAGCAGTTGGACAGGGGTTGGACATGAGCAGTTCTTC. The rearrangement links TRBV28 to TRBJ2-1, with 9 bases matching TRBD1. Germline assignment: CDR1 MDHEN and CDR2 SYDVKM. CDR3 length: 14 amino acids. The junction had 6 bases not matched to a gene; V was cut back by 4 bases and J by 8 bases.

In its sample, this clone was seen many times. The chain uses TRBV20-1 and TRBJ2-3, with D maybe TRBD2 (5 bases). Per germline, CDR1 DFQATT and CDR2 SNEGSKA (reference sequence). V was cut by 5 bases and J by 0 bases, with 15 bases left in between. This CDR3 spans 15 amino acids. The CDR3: CSASLASSSTDTQYF. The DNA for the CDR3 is TGCAGTGCTTCCTTAGCGTCTTCTAGCACAGATACGCAGTATTTT.

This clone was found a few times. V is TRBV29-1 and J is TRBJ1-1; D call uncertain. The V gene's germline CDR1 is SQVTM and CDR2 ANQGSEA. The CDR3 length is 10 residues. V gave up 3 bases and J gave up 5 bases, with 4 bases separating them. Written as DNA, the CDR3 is TGCAGCGTTGACGGGACTGAAGCTTTCTTT. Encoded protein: CSVDGTEAFF.

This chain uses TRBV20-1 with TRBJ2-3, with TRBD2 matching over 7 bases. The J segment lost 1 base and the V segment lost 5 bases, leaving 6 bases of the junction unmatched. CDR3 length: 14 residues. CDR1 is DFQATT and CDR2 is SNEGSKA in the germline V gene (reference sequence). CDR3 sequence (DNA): TGCAGTGCTGGACTAGGAGGCGGCACAGATACGCAGTATTTT. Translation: CSAGLGGGTDTQYF.

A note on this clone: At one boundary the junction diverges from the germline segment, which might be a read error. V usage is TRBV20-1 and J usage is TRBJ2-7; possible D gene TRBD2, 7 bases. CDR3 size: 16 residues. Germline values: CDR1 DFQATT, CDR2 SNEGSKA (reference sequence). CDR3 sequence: CSTRGGGCDSSYEQYF. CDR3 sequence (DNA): TGCAGTACTAGGGGAGGGGGGTGTGATTCCTCCTACGAGCAGTACTTC.

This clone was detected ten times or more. The CDR3 region is CATTVMSSYNEQFF. CDR3 DNA: TGTGCCACTACGGTCATGAGCTCCTACAATGAGCAGTTCTTC. This chain joins TRBV5-6 and TRBJ2-1; D remains unclear. The CDR3 is 14 residues long. Germline loops: CDR1 SGHDT, CDR2 YYEEEE. Trimming cost V 9 bases and J 0 bases, with 13 bases left between them. Based on the CDR3 plus reference TRBV5-6 and TRBJ2-1, the full variable domain is DAGVTQSPTHLIKTRGQQVTLRCSPKSGHDTVSWYQQALGQGPQFIFQYYEEEERQRGNFPDRFSGHQFPNYSSELNVNALLLGDSALYLCATTVMSSYNEQFFGPGTRLTVL.

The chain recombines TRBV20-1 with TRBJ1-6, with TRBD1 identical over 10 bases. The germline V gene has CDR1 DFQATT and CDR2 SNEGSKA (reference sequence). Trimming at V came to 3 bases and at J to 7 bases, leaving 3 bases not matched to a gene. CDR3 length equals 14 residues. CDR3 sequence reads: CSASRDRGNSPLHF. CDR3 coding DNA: TGCAGTGCTAGTCGGGACAGGGGCAATTCACCCCTCCACTTT.

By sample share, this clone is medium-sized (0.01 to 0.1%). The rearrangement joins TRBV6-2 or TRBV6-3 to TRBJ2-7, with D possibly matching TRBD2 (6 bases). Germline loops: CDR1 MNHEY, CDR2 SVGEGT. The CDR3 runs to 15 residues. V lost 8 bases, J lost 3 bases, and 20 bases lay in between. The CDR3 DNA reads TGTGCCAGCCGCAACGCAGGTTTGGGGGGCTACGAGCAGTACTTC. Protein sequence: CASRNAGLGGYEQYF.

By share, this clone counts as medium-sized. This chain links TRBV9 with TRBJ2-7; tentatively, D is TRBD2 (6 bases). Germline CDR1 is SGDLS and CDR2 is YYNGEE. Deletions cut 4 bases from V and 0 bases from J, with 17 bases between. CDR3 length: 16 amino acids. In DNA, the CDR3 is TGTGCCAGCAGCCCTCGAGGAGGGTCTAGCTCCTACGAGCAGTACTTC. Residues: CASSPRGGSSSYEQYF. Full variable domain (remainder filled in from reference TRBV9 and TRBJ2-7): DSGVTQTPKHLITATGQRVTLRCSPRSGDLSVYWYQQSLDQGLQFLIQYYNGEERAKGNILERFSAQQFPDLHSELNLSSLELGDSALYFCASSPRGGSSSYEQYFGPGTRLTVT.

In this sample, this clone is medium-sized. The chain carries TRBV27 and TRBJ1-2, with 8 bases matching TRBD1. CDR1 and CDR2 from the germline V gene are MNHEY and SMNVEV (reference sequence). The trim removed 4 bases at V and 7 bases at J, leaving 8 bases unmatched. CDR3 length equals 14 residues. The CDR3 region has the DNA TGTGCCAGCAGTTCGTCTCAGGGGGCTGGTGGCTACACCTTC. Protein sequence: CASSSSQGAGGYTF.

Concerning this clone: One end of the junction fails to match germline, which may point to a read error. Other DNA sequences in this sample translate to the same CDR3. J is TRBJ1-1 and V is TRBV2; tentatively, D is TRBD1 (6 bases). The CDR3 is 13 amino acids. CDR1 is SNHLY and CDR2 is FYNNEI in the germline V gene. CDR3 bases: TGTGCCAGGACAGGCGGTGGTTACACCGAAGCTTTCTTT. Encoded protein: CARTGGGYTEAFF. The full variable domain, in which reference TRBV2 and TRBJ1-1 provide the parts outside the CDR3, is EPEVTQTPSHQVTQMGQEVILRCVPISNHLYFYWYRQILGQKVEFLVSFYNNEISEKSEIFDDQFSVERPDGSNFTLKIRSTKLEDSAMYFCARTGGGYTEAFFGQGTRLTVV.

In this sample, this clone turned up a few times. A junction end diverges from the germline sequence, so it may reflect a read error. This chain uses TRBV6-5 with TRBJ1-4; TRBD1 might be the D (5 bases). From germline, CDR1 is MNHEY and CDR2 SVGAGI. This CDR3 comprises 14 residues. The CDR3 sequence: CASSYDGAKEKLFF. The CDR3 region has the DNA TGTGCCAGCAGTTACGACGGGGCTAAGGAAAAACTGTTTTTT.

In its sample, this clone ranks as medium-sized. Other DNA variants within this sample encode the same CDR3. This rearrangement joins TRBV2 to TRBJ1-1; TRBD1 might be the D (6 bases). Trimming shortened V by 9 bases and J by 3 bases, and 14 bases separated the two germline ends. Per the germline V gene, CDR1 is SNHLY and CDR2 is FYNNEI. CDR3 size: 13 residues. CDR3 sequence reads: CARTGGGYTEAFF. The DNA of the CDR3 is TGTGCCAGGACAGGCGGGGGTTACACTGAAGCTTTCTTT.

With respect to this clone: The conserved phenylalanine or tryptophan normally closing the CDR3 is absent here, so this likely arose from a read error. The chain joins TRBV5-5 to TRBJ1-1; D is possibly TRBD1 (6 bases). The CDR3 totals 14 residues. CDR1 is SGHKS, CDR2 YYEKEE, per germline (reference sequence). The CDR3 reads CVSSLTGSNTEAFV. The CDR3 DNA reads TGTGTCAGCAGCCTGACAGGCTCGAACACTGAAGCTTTCGTT.

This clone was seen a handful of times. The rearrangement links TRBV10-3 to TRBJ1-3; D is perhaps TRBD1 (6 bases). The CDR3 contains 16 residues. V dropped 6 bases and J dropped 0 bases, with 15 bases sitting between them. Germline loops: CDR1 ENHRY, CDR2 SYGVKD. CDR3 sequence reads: CAIRRGDRLSGNTIYF. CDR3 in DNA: TGTGCCATCAGGAGGGGTGACAGGCTCTCTGGAAACACCATATATTTT.

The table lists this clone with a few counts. The CDR3 loop reads CASSDLTNTEAFF. The CDR3 DNA sequence: TGTGCCAGCAGTGATTTGACCAACACTGAAGCTTTCTTT. The chain couples TRBV6-1 to TRBJ1-1; D remains unclear. This CDR3 is 13 amino acids long. CDR1 is MNHNS and CDR2 is SASEGT in the germline V gene. Trimming cost V 3 bases and J 2 bases, with 7 bases left between them.

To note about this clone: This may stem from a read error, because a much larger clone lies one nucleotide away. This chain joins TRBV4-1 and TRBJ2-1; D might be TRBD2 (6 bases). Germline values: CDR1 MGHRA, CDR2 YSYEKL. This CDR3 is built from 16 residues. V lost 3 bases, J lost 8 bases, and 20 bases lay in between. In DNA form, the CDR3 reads TGCGCCAGCAGCCACAGCGTGAGCGGAGGGGTCGATGAGCAGTTCTTC. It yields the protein CASSHSVSGGVDEQFF.

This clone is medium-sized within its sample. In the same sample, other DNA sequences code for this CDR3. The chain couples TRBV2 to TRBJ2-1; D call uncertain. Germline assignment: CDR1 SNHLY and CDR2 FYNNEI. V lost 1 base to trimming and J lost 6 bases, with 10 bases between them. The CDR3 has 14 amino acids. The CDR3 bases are TGTGCCAGCAGTGAAGAAGGTGTAGGCAATGAGCAGTTCTTC. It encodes CASSEEGVGNEQFF.